This T cell receptor beta chain was captured by sequencing in a study of identical twins. Findings and caveats of the study: Researchers caution that invariant MAIT and iNKT cells could partly confound zero-insertion analyses.

A single record per CDR3 protein comes from TCRdb applying MiXCR to the 5' RACE reads. The table includes approximately 300,000 distinct CDR3 sequences, nearly 9.5% detected once. Trimming took 5 bases from V and 4 from J; bases not matched to a gene: 14. CDR3 size: 17 residues. The germline gives CDR1 KGHSH, CDR2 LQKENI. Comment on this clonotype: Antigen unknown.

The same specimen was also included in a second study, on yellow fever vaccine responses in identical twins.

This chain links TRBV18 with TRBJ2-7; the match to TRBD1 covers 10 bases. The sample was CD8+ T cells sorted from blood. The receptor's source is a woman aged 18-30 years in good health. Here the CDR3 reads CASSSRDRGPRGYEQYF. The CDR3 DNA is TGTGCCAGCTCATCACGGGACAGGGGCCCGAGAGGATACGAGCAGTACTTC.